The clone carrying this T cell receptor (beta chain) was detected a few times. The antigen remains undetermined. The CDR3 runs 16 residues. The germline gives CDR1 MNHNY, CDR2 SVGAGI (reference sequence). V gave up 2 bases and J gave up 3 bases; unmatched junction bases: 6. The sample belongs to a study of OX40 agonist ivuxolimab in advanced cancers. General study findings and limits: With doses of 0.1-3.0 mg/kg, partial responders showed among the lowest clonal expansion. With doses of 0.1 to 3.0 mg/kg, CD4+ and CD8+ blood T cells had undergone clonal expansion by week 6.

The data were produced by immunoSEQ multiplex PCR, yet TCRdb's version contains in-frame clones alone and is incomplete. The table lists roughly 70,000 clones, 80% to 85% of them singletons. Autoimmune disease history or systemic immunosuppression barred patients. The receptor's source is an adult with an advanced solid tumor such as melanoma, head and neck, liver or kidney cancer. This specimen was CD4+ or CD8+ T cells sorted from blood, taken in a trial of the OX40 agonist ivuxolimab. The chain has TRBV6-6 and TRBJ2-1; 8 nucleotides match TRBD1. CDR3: CASSYRAGGIYNEQFF. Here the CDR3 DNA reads TGTGCCAGCAGTTACAGGGCAGGGGGCATCTACAATGAGCAGTTCTTC.